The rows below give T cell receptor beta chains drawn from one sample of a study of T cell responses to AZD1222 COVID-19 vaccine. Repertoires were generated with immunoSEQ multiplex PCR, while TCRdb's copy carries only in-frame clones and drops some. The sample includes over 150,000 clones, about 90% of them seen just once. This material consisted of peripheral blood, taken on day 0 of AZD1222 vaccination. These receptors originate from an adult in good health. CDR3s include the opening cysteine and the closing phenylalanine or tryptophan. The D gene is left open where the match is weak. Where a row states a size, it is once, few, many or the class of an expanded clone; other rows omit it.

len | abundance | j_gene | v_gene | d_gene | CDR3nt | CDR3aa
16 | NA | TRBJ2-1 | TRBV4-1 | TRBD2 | TGCGCCAGCAGCCAGCTTATAGCGGGAGAGTACAATGAGCAGTTCTTC | CASSQLIAGEYNEQFF
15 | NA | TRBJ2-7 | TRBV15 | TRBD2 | TGTGCCACCAGCAGAGGACCGGGAGGGCCCGTTGAGCAGTACTTC | CATSRGPGGPVEQYF
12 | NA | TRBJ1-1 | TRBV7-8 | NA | TGTGCCAGCAGCTTTATCGGGGCTGAAGCTTTCTTT | CASSFIGAEAFF
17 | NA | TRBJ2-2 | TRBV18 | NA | TGTGCCAGCTCACCACGGGCGGGACCAGGAAAGACCGGGGAGCTGTTTTTT | CASSPRAGPGKTGELFF
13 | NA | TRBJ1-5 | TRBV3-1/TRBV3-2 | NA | TGTGCCAGCAGCCAAGGGGGTAATCAGCCCCAGCATTTT | CASSQGGNQPQHF
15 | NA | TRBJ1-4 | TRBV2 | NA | TGTGCCAGCAGTGAAAAGGGAACAACTAATGAAAAACTGTTTTTT | CASSEKGTTNEKLFF
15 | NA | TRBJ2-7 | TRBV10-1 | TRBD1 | TGCGCCAGCAGTGAGTCCTGGGACAGCCCCTACGAGCAGTACTTC | CASSESWDSPYEQYF
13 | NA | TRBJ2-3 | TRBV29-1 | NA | TGCAGCGTTGAAGTCCGGAACACAGATACGCAGTATTTT | CSVEVRNTDTQYF
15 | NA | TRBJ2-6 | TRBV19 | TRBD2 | TGTGCCAGCGAAGACGGGGGGGCTGGGGCCAACGTCCTGACTTTC | CASEDGGAGANVLTF
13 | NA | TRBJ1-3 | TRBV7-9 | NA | TGTGCCTGCCAACGGACCTCTGGAAACACCATATATTTT | CACQRTSGNTIYF
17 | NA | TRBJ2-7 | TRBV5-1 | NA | TGCGCCAGCAGTCCAACCGTGGGAGGCTCCAGCTCCTACGAGCAGTACTTC | CASSPTVGGSSSYEQYF
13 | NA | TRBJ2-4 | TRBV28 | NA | TGTGCCAGCAGCGTCACGGGAAAGAACATTCAGTACTTC | CASSVTGKNIQYF
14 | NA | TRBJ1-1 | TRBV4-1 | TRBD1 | TGCGCCAGCAGCCTCGGGAGGGGGCCGAGGGAAGCTTTCTTT | CASSLGRGPREAFF
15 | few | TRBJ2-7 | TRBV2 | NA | TGTGCCAGCAGTTTGGGGGGAGGGGGCCCTACGGAGCAGTACTTC | CASSLGGGGPTEQYF
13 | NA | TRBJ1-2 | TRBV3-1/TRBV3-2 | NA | TGTGCCAGCAGCCAAGATGTCGGGTATGGCTACACCTTC | CASSQDVGYGYTF
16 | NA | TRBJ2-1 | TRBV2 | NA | TGTGCCAGCAGTGGAGTCGAGGTAGACTCCTACAATGAGCAGTTCTTC | CASSGVEVDSYNEQFF
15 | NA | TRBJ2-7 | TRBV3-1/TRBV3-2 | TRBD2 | TGTGCCAGCAGCCGTGGGACTAGCGGGATTTACGAGCAGTACTTC | CASSRGTSGIYEQYF
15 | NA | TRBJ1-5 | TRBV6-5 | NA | TGTGCCAGCAACACCCCCGGGCGGGGGGGCTCGGCCCAGCATTTT | CASNTPGRGGSAQHF
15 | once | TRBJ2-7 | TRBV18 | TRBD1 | TGTGCCAGCTCACCACCCCACAGGGGAACGGACGAGCAGTACTTC | CASSPPHRGTDEQYF
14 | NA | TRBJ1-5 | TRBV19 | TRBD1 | TGTGCCAGTTTACAGGGGCGGAGCAATCAGCCCCAGCATTTT | CASLQGRSNQPQHF
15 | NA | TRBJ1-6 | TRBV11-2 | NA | TGTGCCAGCAGCTTAATCGGCAGGGACAATTCACCCCTCCACTTT | CASSLIGRDNSPLHF
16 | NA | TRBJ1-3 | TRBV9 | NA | TGTGCCAGCAGCGTTCTTGGTGGGGGGGAAGGAAACACCATATATTTT | CASSVLGGGEGNTIYF
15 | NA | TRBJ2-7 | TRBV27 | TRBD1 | TGTGCCAGCAAAATTGGGGGACAGGGTTTTTACGAGCAGTACTTC | CASKIGGQGFYEQYF
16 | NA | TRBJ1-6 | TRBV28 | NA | TGTGCCAGCAGTTTCCCAGCGAGCTCCTATAATTCACCCCTCCACTTT | CASSFPASSYNSPLHF
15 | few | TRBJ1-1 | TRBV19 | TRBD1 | TGTGCCAGTAGTTTCTTGGACAGGGTGAACACTGAAGCTTTCTTT | CASSFLDRVNTEAFF
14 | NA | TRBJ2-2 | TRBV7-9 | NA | TGTGCCAGCAGCTCTCCGTCTAACACCGGGGAGCTGTTTTTT | CASSSPSNTGELFF
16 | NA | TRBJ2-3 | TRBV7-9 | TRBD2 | TGTGCCAGCAGCTTACCCGTGGCTAGCGGGAGGGATACGCAGTATTTT | CASSLPVASGRDTQYF
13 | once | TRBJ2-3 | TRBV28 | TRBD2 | TGTGCCAGTGGGAGCGGGAGTATGTATACGCAGTATTTT | CASGSGSMYTQYF
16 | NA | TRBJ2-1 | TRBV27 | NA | TGTGCCAGCAGGGTCGGCATCCAGAGCTCCTACAATGAGCAGTTCTTC | CASRVGIQSSYNEQFF
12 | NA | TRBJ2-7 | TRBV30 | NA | TGTGCCTGTATTCCGGGGTCCTACGAGCAGTACTTC | CACIPGSYEQYF
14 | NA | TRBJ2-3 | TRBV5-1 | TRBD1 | TGCGCCAGCAGCTCAGGACAGGGCACAGATACGCAGTATTTT | CASSSGQGTDTQYF
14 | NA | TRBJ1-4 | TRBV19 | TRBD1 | TGTGCCAGTACGGGACAGAGACTAAATGAAAAACTGTTTTTT | CASTGQRLNEKLFF
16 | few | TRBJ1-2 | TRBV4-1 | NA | TGCGCCAGCAGCCAAGATTCCCGCGACAGCAACTATGGCTACACCTTC | CASSQDSRDSNYGYTF
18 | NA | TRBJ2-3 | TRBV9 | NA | TGTGCCAGCAGCCCCAGGGGTAGCTCGGGGCTAACTACAGATACGCAGTATTTT | CASSPRGSSGLTTDTQYF
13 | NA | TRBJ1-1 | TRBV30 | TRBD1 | TGTGCCTGGAGTGCCGACAGGGCCACTGAAGCTTTCTTT | CAWSADRATEAFF